These 21 T cell receptor beta chains originate from one sample sequenced in a study of blood T cell repertoires in COVID-19. The data were produced by immunoSEQ multiplex PCR, yet TCRdb's version contains in-frame clones alone and is incomplete. The sample includes 360,000 or so clones, around nine tenths of them seen just once. Material for sequencing was PBMCs or T cells enriched from blood (not recorded which). The receptor source for this set is a woman aged 25 to 45 who had been exposed to COVID-19.

The chain combines TRBV19 with TRBJ2-1; D may be TRBD2 (5 bases). This CDR3 comprises 15 residues. Germline V gene lookup returns CDR1 LNHDA and CDR2 SQIVND (reference sequence). Trimming took 4 bases from V and 8 from J, leaving 18 bases between them. This chain's CDR3 is CASSTLADGLDEQFF. The CDR3 DNA follows: TGTGCCAGTAGTACCCTAGCTGACGGGCTGGATGAGCAGTTCTTC.

The chain has TRBV5-5 and TRBJ2-1, with D tentatively TRBD2 (6 bases). V was clipped by 0 bases and J by 0 bases, with 16 bases between them. CDR3 length equals 18 residues. Germline V gene data show CDR1 as SGHKS and CDR2 as YYEKEE (reference sequence). CDR3 loop: CASSLAHGLADSYNEQFF. The CDR3 nucleotides are TGTGCCAGCAGCTTGGCGCACGGTTTAGCGGACTCCTACAATGAGCAGTTCTTC.

The chain carries TRBV28 and TRBJ2-1; TRBD2 agrees at 8 bases. This CDR3 contains 11 residues. J was trimmed by 8 bases and V by 8 bases; bases with no gene match: 2. Per the germline V gene, CDR1 is MDHEN and CDR2 is SYDVKM. The CDR3 is CASGTSHEQFF. CDR3 nucleotide sequence: TGTGCCAGCGGGACTAGTCATGAGCAGTTCTTC.

The V call is TRBV28, the J call TRBJ1-5; TRBD1 agrees at 9 bases. Trimming took 7 bases from V and 6 from J; bases not matched to a gene: 10. The CDR3 is 15 amino acids. Per the germline V gene, CDR1 is MDHEN and CDR2 is SYDVKM. DNA of the CDR3: TGTGCCAGCACCAACTGGGACAGGGTAGGTCAGCCCCAGCATTTT. This gives the protein CASTNWDRVGQPQHF. Looking up the rest from reference TRBV28 and TRBJ1-5 gives the full variable domain: DVKVTQSSRYLVKRTGEKVFLECVQDMDHENMFWYRQDPGLGLRLIYFSYDVKMKEKGDIPEGYSVSREKKERFSLILESASTNQTSMYLCASTNWDRVGQPQHFGDGTRLSIL.

J is TRBJ2-3 and V is TRBV15, with 10 bases lining up with TRBD2. Trimming removed 2 bases from V and 1 base from J; junction bases left unmatched: 15. The CDR3 runs to 20 residues. Germline-derived CDR1 and CDR2 are LNHNV and YYDKDF (reference sequence). CDR3 region: CATSRPRGASGRGGTDTQYF. The CDR3 region has the DNA TGTGCCACCAGCAGACCTCGGGGGGCTAGCGGGAGAGGAGGCACAGATACGCAGTATTTT.

This clone was observed once. V is TRBV7-8 and J is TRBJ2-7, with 7 nucleotides matching TRBD1. In germline, CDR1 is SGHVS, CDR2 FQNEAQ. The CDR3 has 14 residues. Trimming took 7 bases from V and 3 from J; bases not matched to a gene: 9. The CDR3 here is CASMQDRDNYEQYF. The CDR3 coding sequence is TGTGCCAGCATGCAAGACAGGGACAACTACGAGCAGTACTTC.

The chain joins TRBV7-6 to TRBJ1-4; D gene unclear. CDR1 SGHVS and CDR2 FNYEAQ come from the germline V gene. With 2 bases removed from V and 4 bases from J, the gap between germline ends came to 8 bases. The length of the CDR3 is 14 residues. The CDR3 DNA sequence: TGTGCCAGCAGCTTATTACAGAGTAATGAAAAACTGTTTTTT. Translation gives CASSLLQSNEKLFF.

J is TRBJ1-3 and V is TRBV7-3; possibly TRBD1 for D (5 bases). Germline V gene data show CDR1 as SGHTA and CDR2 as FQGTGA. V was cut by 3 bases and J by 4 bases, with 13 bases left in between. This CDR3 comprises 15 residues. Written as DNA, the CDR3 is TGTGCCAGCAGCTTGGACACCTCTGGGGGAAACACCATATATTTT. It codes for CASSLDTSGGNTIYF.

V usage is TRBV6-6 and J usage is TRBJ1-4; D may be TRBD1 (5 bases). The V end lost 2 bases, the J end lost 0 bases, and 10 bases lay between the germline ends. Germline V gene data show CDR1 as MNHNY and CDR2 as SVGAGI (reference sequence). This CDR3 spans 16 amino acids. The CDR3 coding sequence is TGTGCCAGCAGTTACCCCGAAGGGGCAACTAATGAAAAACTGTTTTTT. Translation: CASSYPEGATNEKLFF.

This clone was observed a few times. The V call is TRBV19, the J call TRBJ2-7, with 7 bases that match TRBD2. V trimming: 6 bases; J trimming: 0 bases; junction bases outside the gene matches: 8. Germline V lookup: CDR1 LNHDA, CDR2 SQIVND (reference sequence). This CDR3 has 15 residues. In DNA form, the CDR3 reads TGTGCCAGTAGAATGGGAAGCGGGACCTCCTACGAGCAGTACTTC. Translated: CASRMGSGTSYEQYF.

The rearrangement uses TRBV11-2 and TRBJ1-2; tentatively, D is TRBD1 (6 bases). There are 17 residues in the CDR3. CDR1 is SGHAT and CDR2 is FQNNGV in the germline V gene. Trimming took off 1 base at V and 4 bases at J, with 19 bases between the two ends. The CDR3 nucleotides read TGTGCCAGCAGCTTAGCGGGGCCAGGGGCAGCCCTCTATGGCTACACCTTC. Its protein is CASSLAGPGAALYGYTF.

The rearrangement uses TRBV5-1 and TRBJ1-5; D perhaps matches TRBD1 (5 bases). This CDR3 region has 15 residues. The V and J ends lost 4 bases and 0 bases respectively, with 11 bases between them. Germline assignment: CDR1 SGHRS and CDR2 YFSETQ. CDR3 in amino acids: CASSLVGGSNQPQHF. The CDR3 DNA reads TGCGCCAGCAGCCTCGTCGGGGGTAGCAATCAGCCCCAGCATTTT.

The rearrangement links TRBV10-3 to TRBJ2-5, with 7 bases matching TRBD1. The length of the CDR3 is 15 residues. From germline, CDR1 is ENHRY and CDR2 SYGVKD. Unmatched junction bases numbered 10, after V lost 4 bases and J lost 5 bases. The CDR3 is CAISGGGGDGETQYF. CDR3 DNA sequence: TGTGCCATCAGTGGAGGGGGCGGAGATGGGGAGACCCAGTACTTC.

The genes are TRBV11-2 and TRBJ1-3; tentative D call: TRBD1 (5 bases). The germline V and J ends were trimmed by 4 bases and 0 bases, with 10 bases remaining between them. The CDR3 length is 15 residues. Germline CDR1 reads SGHAT; CDR2 reads FQNNGV. CDR3 loop: CASSYDSFSGNTIYF. CDR3 DNA: TGTGCCAGCAGCTACGACAGTTTCTCTGGAAACACCATATATTTT.

The chain employs TRBV7-2 and TRBJ1-5, with TRBD1 matching over 7 bases. This CDR3 is built from 15 residues. J was trimmed by 1 base and V by 5 bases; bases with no gene match: 5. The germline gives CDR1 SGHTA, CDR2 FQGNSA. As DNA, the CDR3 is TGTGCCAGCAGCCCTACAGGGGTCAGCAATCAGCCCCAGCATTTT. Protein product: CASSPTGVSNQPQHF.

The chain has TRBV19 and TRBJ1-5; maybe TRBD1 (5 bases). With 6 bases removed from V and 5 bases from J, the gap between germline ends came to 23 bases. The CDR3 sequence is 17 residues long. CDR1 is LNHDA, CDR2 SQIVND, per germline (reference sequence). The CDR3 sequence: CASSSTQVAGYHQPQHF. The CDR3 DNA is TGTGCCAGTAGCTCGACACAAGTTGCAGGGTACCATCAGCCCCAGCATTTT. The whole variable domain, filled in from reference TRBV19 and TRBJ1-5, reads DGGITQSPKYLFRKEGQNVTLSCEQNLNHDAMYWYRQDPGQGLRLIYYSQIVNDFQKGDIAEGYSVSREKKESFPLTVTSAQKNPTAFYLCASSSTQVAGYHQPQHFGDGTRLSIL.

This chain uses TRBV5-8 with TRBJ1-2; TRBD1 matches 7 bases. V gave up 0 bases and J gave up 4 bases; unmatched junction bases: 0. The CDR3 is 13 residues long. Per the germline V gene, CDR1 is SGHTS and CDR2 is YDEGEE. The chain's CDR3 is CASSLAGGYGYTF. In DNA, the CDR3 is TGTGCCAGCAGCTTGGCAGGGGGCTATGGCTACACCTTC.

V usage is TRBV7-9 and J usage is TRBJ1-4, with 10 bases fitting TRBD1. The J segment lost 7 bases and the V segment lost 1 base, leaving 0 bases of the junction unmatched. Germline lookup yields CDR1 SEHNR and CDR2 FQNEAQ (reference sequence). The CDR3 contains 14 residues. CDR3 amino acids: CASSLGTGGEKLFF. The DNA of the CDR3 is TGTGCCAGCAGCTTAGGGACAGGGGGTGAAAAACTGTTTTTT.

The V gene is TRBV7-3, the J gene TRBJ2-1; TRBD2 matches 13 bases. Germline V gives CDR1 SGHTA, CDR2 FQGTGA. CDR3 size: 17 residues. V trimming: 2 bases; J trimming: 9 bases; junction bases outside the gene matches: 10. Here the CDR3 DNA reads TGTGCCAGCAGCTTAGGCCCGGGACTAGCGGGATCAGGTGAGCAGTTCTTC. Its protein product is CASSLGPGLAGSGEQFF.

This rearrangement joins TRBV3-1 (or the pseudogene TRBV3-2) to TRBJ2-5; 8 bases fit TRBD1. V was pared by 5 bases and J by 4 bases, with 9 bases of the junction left unmatched. Per the germline V gene, CDR1 is LGHDT and CDR2 is YNNKEL (reference sequence). The CDR3 loop spans 15 amino acids. CDR3 residues: CASSDLGQGGETQYF. DNA of the CDR3: TGTGCCAGCAGCGACCTTGGACAGGGAGGAGAGACCCAGTACTTC.

The chain carries TRBV28 and TRBJ1-5; D not resolved. Germline V lookup: CDR1 MDHEN, CDR2 SYDVKM. CDR3 size: 13 residues. V lost 7 bases, J lost 7 bases, and 14 bases lay in between. The CDR3 loop is CASNQITGQPQHF. The CDR3 coding sequence is TGTGCCAGCAATCAGATCACGGGGCAGCCCCAGCATTTT.